This T cell receptor (beta chain) emerged from a study of tumor-infiltrating lymphocytes in glioblastoma multiforme. Notes on the study in general: Only one glioblastoma patient had TCR and mutation analysis. No surface-marker sorting into functional T cell subtypes was done.

In the case of this clonotype: What it binds is not known.

Multiple V-beta primers and a C-beta primer amplified TCRB from RNA. TCRB cDNA was made from approximately 550 ng total RNA. These TCRB libraries lack any described unique molecular identifiers. Each CDR3 protein gets one entry after TCRdb re-called the multiplex PCR reads with MiXCR. The sample lists some 14,000 distinct CDR3 sequences; 65% to 80% were seen once. The CDR3 runs 16 residues. The germline V and J ends were trimmed by 0 bases and 4 bases, with 16 bases remaining between them. CDR1 is SGHAT and CDR2 is FQDESV in the germline V gene (reference sequence). This chain connects TRBV11-1 to TRBJ2-7; D gene ambiguous. This clonotype originated in a male donor with glioblastoma. Sequenced input: brain tumor tissue. CDR3 loop: CASSLARRYSGYEQYF. CDR3 nucleotides: TGTGCCAGCAGCTTAGCGCGTCGTTACAGTGGGTACGAGCAGTACTTC.